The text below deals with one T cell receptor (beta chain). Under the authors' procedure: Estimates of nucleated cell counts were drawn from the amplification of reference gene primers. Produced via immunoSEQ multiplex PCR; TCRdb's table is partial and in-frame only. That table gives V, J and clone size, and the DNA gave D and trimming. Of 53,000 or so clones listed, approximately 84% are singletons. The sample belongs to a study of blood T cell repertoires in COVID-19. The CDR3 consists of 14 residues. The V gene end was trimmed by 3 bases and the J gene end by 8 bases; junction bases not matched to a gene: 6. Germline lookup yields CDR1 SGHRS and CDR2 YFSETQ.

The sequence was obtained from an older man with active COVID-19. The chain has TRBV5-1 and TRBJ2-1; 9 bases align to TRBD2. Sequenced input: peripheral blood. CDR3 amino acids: CASSYSSGSHEQFF. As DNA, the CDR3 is TGCGCCAGCAGCTATAGTAGCGGGAGTCATGAGCAGTTCTTC.